These 2 T cell receptor beta chains came from one sample sequenced in a study of T-cell reconstitution after alpha-beta-depleted transplantation in children. Unique molecular identifiers were incorporated when the TCRbeta library was constructed. TCRdb fed the PCR reads into MiXCR, producing one record per CDR3 protein. Of 240,000 or so distinct CDR3 sequences in the sample, more than 10% were seen once. Source: PBMCs from the stem cell graft donor, taken from the stem cell graft. Receptors originate from a human donor who donated a stem cell graft to a child with acute lymphoblastic leukemia.

This clonotype was observed many times. The rearrangement uses TRBV27 and TRBJ1-2; D might be TRBD1 (6 bases). CDR1 is MNHEY, CDR2 SMNVEV, per germline (reference sequence). The V gene lost 0 bases and the J gene lost 4 bases, with 12 bases spanning the gap. This CDR3 region has 15 residues. DNA for the CDR3: TGTGCCAGCAGTTTATCGGGTAGGGGGGTCTATGGCTACACCTTC. Translated, it gives CASSLSGRGVYGYTF.

As concerns this clonotype: This may arise from a read error, as a much more abundant clone is one base away. V usage is TRBV9 and J usage is TRBJ2-7; D uncertain. The J call may be faulty, since TRBJ2-1 better matches the DNA end. CDR3 length equals 14 residues. Germline lookup yields CDR1 SGDLS and CDR2 YYNGEE. CDR3 sequence reads: CASSVDLGSNEQFF. The DNA of the CDR3 is TGTGCCAGCAGCGTAGACTTAGGGTCCAACGAGCAGTTCTTC.